The 11 T cell receptor beta chains listed next were all sequenced from one sample in a study of T cells in Graves' hyperthyroidism and ophthalmopathy (dated by TCRdb to about 2019). Libraries came from multiplex PCR. Sequencing relied on an Illumina HiSeq 2000. The TCR beta CDR3 regions were amplified from RNA transcripts. For the first round of RT-PCR on the TCR CDR3, the HTBI primer set was used together with the Qiagen OneStep RT-PCR kit. The public sequencing data were trimmed at Q25 with fastp and processed into clonotypes with MiXCR by TCRdb, which kept only in-frame beta chains. Rows with a matching CDR3 protein are joined into one entry that keeps the most common DNA and genes. The sample data list hundreds of thousands of distinct CDR3 sequences, and less than 25% of these were observed just once. Clones ranked in the top ten supply approximately 30% of the sample. Specimen: blood. The receptor set was obtained from a young man with Graves' ophthalmopathy.

The chain couples TRBV10-2 to TRBJ2-7; tentative D call: TRBD1 (5 bases). CDR1 WSHSY and CDR2 SAAADI come from the germline V gene. Between the trimmed V and J ends, which lost 4 bases and 2 bases, there was a span of 9 bases. The CDR3 is 13 residues long. The CDR3 DNA reads as TGCGCCAGCAGTGTTGACAGCACCTACGAGCAGTACTTC. Its protein is CASSVDSTYEQYF.

V usage is TRBV28 and J usage is TRBJ2-5; unclear D gene. This CDR3 has 13 amino acids. The V end lost 7 bases, the J end lost 4 bases, and 13 bases lay between the germline ends. CDR1 MDHEN and CDR2 SYDVKM come from the germline V gene. The CDR3 DNA follows: TGTGCCAGCAATATAGGAAGATTAGAGACCCAGTACTTC. Its translation is CASNIGRLETQYF.

The chain recombines TRBV12-3 or TRBV12-4 with TRBJ1-6; 7 bases align to TRBD1. CDR3 length: 18 amino acids. The V segment lost 6 bases and the J segment 15 bases; nucleotides outside the gene matches: 26. The CDR3 protein is CASSLRGTVNNSPLSLHF. In nucleotides, the CDR3 is TGTGCCAGCAGCCTCCGGGGGACAGTTAATAATTCACCCCTTAGCCTCCACTTT.

This clonotype was counted between two and nine times. V is TRBV13 and J is TRBJ1-6; possible D gene TRBD1, 6 bases. The germline V gene encodes CDR1 PRHDT and CDR2 FYEKMQ (reference sequence). The CDR3 sequence is 15 residues long. Trimming took off 5 bases at V and 10 bases at J, with 18 bases between the two ends. The CDR3 protein is CASSPDRILKSPLHF. The CDR3 DNA reads TGTGCCAGCAGCCCGGACAGAATATTAAAATCACCCCTCCACTTT.

This clonotype was counted many times. The genes are TRBV10-3 and TRBJ2-3; D is perhaps TRBD2 (5 bases). The ends were cut back, 4 bases at V and 2 bases at J, with 10 bases in the middle. The CDR3 runs to 14 residues. CDR1 ENHRY and CDR2 SYGVKD come from the germline V gene. In DNA form, the CDR3 reads TGTGCCATCAGTGTGGGCGGGCTCACAGATACGCAGTATTTT. Residues: CAISVGGLTDTQYF.

The V and J genes are TRBV5-1 and TRBJ2-4, with no clear D. This CDR3 is built from 14 residues. In germline, CDR1 is SGHRS, CDR2 YFSETQ. The V end lost 0 bases, the J end lost 2 bases, and 6 bases lay between the germline ends. As DNA, the CDR3 is TGCGCCAGCAGCTTGGGCAGTCCCAAAAACATTCAGTACTTC. Its translation is CASSLGSPKNIQYF.

The chain is built from TRBV7-8 and TRBJ1-1; D ambiguous. The CDR3 is 14 residues long. Germline assignment: CDR1 SGHVS and CDR2 FQNEAQ. V gave up 4 bases and J gave up 4 bases, with 13 bases separating them. In nucleotides, the CDR3 is TGTGCCAGCAGCTCTACTGGGATTGGCACTGAAGCTTTCTTT. This encodes CASSSTGIGTEAFF.

This clonotype came up a few times. The V call is TRBV6-1, the J call TRBJ2-1; 9 bases fit TRBD1. The J segment lost 5 bases and the V segment lost 8 bases, leaving 1 base of the junction unmatched. The CDR3 covers 12 residues. CDR1 and CDR2 from the germline V gene are MNHNS and SASEGT. Here the CDR3 reads CASGTGNNEQFF. The CDR3 DNA follows: TGTGCCAGCGGGACAGGGAACAATGAGCAGTTCTTC.

This clonotype came up many times. The chain couples TRBV3-1 to TRBJ2-7; 7 nucleotides match TRBD2. CDR1 LGHDT and CDR2 YNNKEL come from the germline V gene (reference sequence). The CDR3 length is 15 residues. The V segment lost 1 base and the J segment 5 bases; nucleotides outside the gene matches: 8. The CDR3 sequence is CASSQGRGTTHEQYF. In DNA, the CDR3 is TGTGCCAGCAGCCAAGGTCGAGGGACTACTCACGAGCAGTACTTC.

The chain couples TRBV10-3 to TRBJ2-7; 10 bases are shared with TRBD1. There are 14 residues in the CDR3. CDR1 and CDR2 from the germline V gene are ENHRY and SYGVKD. Trimming took 4 bases from V and 6 from J; bases not matched to a gene: 6. The CDR3 here is CAISGGTGAGEQYF. The CDR3 coding sequence is TGTGCCATCAGTGGGGGGACAGGGGCGGGCGAGCAGTACTTC.

The chain uses TRBV19 and TRBJ1-2; D gene ambiguous. V was clipped by 7 bases and J by 4 bases, with 22 bases between them. The CDR3 length is 16 residues. CDR1 is LNHDA, CDR2 SQIVND, per germline (reference sequence). In nucleotides, the CDR3 is TGTGCCAGTATGGGGAACAGCGTGCTCTACCTCTATGGCTACACCTTC. Its protein is CASMGNSVLYLYGYTF.